What follows are 13 T cell receptor beta chains derived from one specimen sequenced in a study of T cell changes during pregnancy in multiple sclerosis. Sequenced by immunoSEQ multiplex PCR; TCRdb stores in-frame clones only, minus some. The table includes about 58,000 clones, 93% detected once. Sequenced material: CD8+ T cells from peripheral blood mononuclear cells, taken in the second trimester of pregnancy. These receptors all stem from a female donor with multiple sclerosis, enrolled in a pregnancy study.

The chain uses TRBV7-8 and TRBJ1-1; perhaps TRBD1 as D (6 bases). CDR3 length equals 12 residues. V was cut by 7 bases and J by 4 bases, with 10 bases left in between. Germline V gene sequence: CDR1 SGHVS, CDR2 FQNEAQ. The CDR3 sequence: CASTPRGTEAFF. Written as DNA, the CDR3 is TGTGCCAGCACCCCCAGGGGCACTGAAGCTTTCTTT.

Worth noting for this clone: Other DNA sequences in this sample translate to the same CDR3. The chain links TRBV7-9 to TRBJ2-7, with D possibly matching TRBD1 (6 bases). The CDR3 loop spans 13 amino acids. In germline, CDR1 is SEHNR, CDR2 FQNEAQ (reference sequence). Trimming left V 5 bases short and J 2 bases short, with 10 bases between. DNA for the CDR3: TGTGCCAGCAGCCCCCGGGACACCTACGAGCAGTACTTC. Translation gives CASSPRDTYEQYF.

V is TRBV7-2 and J is TRBJ2-7; TRBD2 matches at 10 bases. V lost 8 bases and J lost 1; bases outside the gene matches: 11. The V gene's germline CDR1 is SGHTA and CDR2 FQGNSA. The CDR3 covers 16 residues. This CDR3 is CASLRLAGAGSYEQYF. The CDR3 bases are TGTGCCAGCTTGAGGCTAGCGGGGGCAGGATCCTACGAGCAGTACTTC.

This clone was detected a few times. The chain employs TRBV10-2 and TRBJ2-1; 8 positions match TRBD2. The germline gives CDR1 WSHSY, CDR2 SAAADI. The CDR3 is 15 amino acids. The V gene end was trimmed by 9 bases and the J gene end by 7 bases; junction bases not matched to a gene: 14. CDR3 in DNA: TGCGCCAGTTGGCATGGGGAGCGGGAGTGGAATGAGCAGTTCTTC. Its protein product is CASWHGEREWNEQFF.

The rearrangement joins TRBV19 to TRBJ1-2; 10 bases agree with TRBD1. CDR1 and CDR2 from the germline V gene are LNHDA and SQIVND (reference sequence). The CDR3 length is 16 residues. V was clipped by 5 bases and J by 8 bases; unmatched bases: 14. CDR3 DNA sequence: TGTGCCAGTAGTTCCTCCCCTGCCGGGACAGGGGACGGCTACACCTTC. It specifies CASSSSPAGTGDGYTF.

The chain employs TRBV29-1 and TRBJ2-7, with TRBD1 identical over 7 bases. CDR1 SQVTM and CDR2 ANQGSEA come from the germline V gene. Trimming took 7 bases from V and 2 from J; bases not matched to a gene: 5. CDR3 length: 12 residues. CDR3 sequence (DNA): TGCAGCGCCGAGACAGGGACCTACGAGCAGTACTTC. Amino acids: CSAETGTYEQYF.

This clone was found once. The chain recombines TRBV9 with TRBJ2-7, with D possibly matching TRBD2 (6 bases). V shed 1 base and J shed 1 base, with 21 bases lying between them. Germline V lookup: CDR1 SGDLS, CDR2 YYNGEE. CDR3 length: 18 amino acids. CDR3 in DNA: TGTGCCAGCAGCGTAACCCCTCGAGGGGAGGTCAGATCCTACGAGCAGTACTTC. This gives the protein CASSVTPRGEVRSYEQYF. Filled out from reference TRBV9 and TRBJ2-7, the complete variable domain reads DSGVTQTPKHLITATGQRVTLRCSPRSGDLSVYWYQQSLDQGLQFLIQYYNGEERAKGNILERFSAQQFPDLHSELNLSSLELGDSALYFCASSVTPRGEVRSYEQYFGPGTRLTVT.

This chain links TRBV7-9 with TRBJ2-7; D is possibly TRBD2 (5 bases). Per the germline V gene, CDR1 is SEHNR and CDR2 is FQNEAQ (reference sequence). This CDR3 is built from 15 residues. The germline V and J ends were trimmed by 5 bases and 2 bases, with 16 bases remaining between them. CDR3 amino acids: CASSLQSGYPYEQYF. CDR3 nucleotides: TGTGCCAGCAGCCTACAAAGCGGTTACCCCTACGAGCAGTACTTC.

The chain has TRBV27 and TRBJ2-7, with a weak D call TRBD1 (6 bases). The germline V gene has CDR1 MNHEY and CDR2 SMNVEV (reference sequence). Trimming left V 6 bases short and J 7 bases short, with 19 bases between. This CDR3 is 14 amino acids long. CDR3 DNA sequence: TGTGCCAGCAGGGGAGAACAGGGATTAGGGGAGCAGTACTTC. Protein sequence: CASRGEQGLGEQYF.

The rearrangement links TRBV27 to TRBJ2-7; possibly TRBD2 for D (5 bases). Germline CDR1 reads MNHEY; CDR2 reads SMNVEV (reference sequence). V was pared by 4 bases and J by 6 bases, with 16 bases between. The CDR3 covers 14 residues. CDR3 protein: CASSSNSGIGEQYF. Written as DNA, the CDR3 is TGTGCCAGCAGTTCCAACAGCGGAATCGGCGAGCAGTACTTC.

The genes are TRBV27 and TRBJ1-1; D remains ambiguous. The V gene's germline CDR1 is MNHEY and CDR2 SMNVEV (reference sequence). CDR3 size: 13 residues. Between the trimmed V and J ends, which lost 5 bases and 4 bases, there was a span of 11 bases. The CDR3 spells CASSPSIATEAFF. CDR3 nucleotide sequence: TGTGCCAGCAGTCCGAGCATAGCCACTGAAGCTTTCTTT.

The V gene is TRBV4-1, the J gene TRBJ2-2; the D gene is possibly TRBD2 (6 bases). Deletions cut 0 bases from V and 1 base from J, with 12 bases between. CDR3 size: 17 residues. From germline, CDR1 is MGHRA and CDR2 YSYEKL. The CDR3 DNA is TGCGCCAGCAGCCAAGATTGGGGGGTTTTGAACACCGGGGAGCTGTTTTTT. Protein: CASSQDWGVLNTGELFF.

The chain has TRBV5-4 and TRBJ2-5; no clear D. The CDR3 covers 16 residues. Trimming took 4 bases from V and 5 from J, leaving 21 bases between them. The germline V gene has CDR1 SGHNT and CDR2 YYREEE (reference sequence). The CDR3 region is CASSPSRVPVRETQYF. DNA for the CDR3: TGTGCCAGCAGCCCCTCTCGGGTCCCGGTGCGGGAGACCCAGTACTTC.